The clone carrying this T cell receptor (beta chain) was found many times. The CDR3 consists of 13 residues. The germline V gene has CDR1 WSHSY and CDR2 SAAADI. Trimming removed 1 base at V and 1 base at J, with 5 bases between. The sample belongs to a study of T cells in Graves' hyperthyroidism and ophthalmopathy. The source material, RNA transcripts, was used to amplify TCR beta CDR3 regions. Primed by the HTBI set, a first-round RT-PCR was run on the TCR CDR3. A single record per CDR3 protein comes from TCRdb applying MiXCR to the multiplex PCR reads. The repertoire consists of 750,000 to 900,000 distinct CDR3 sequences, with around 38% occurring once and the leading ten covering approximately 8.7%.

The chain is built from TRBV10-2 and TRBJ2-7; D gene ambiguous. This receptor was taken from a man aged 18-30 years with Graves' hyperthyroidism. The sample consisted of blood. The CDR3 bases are TGCGCCAGCAGTGAGTGGGATTCCTACGAGCAGTACTTC. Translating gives CASSEWDSYEQYF.